These 12 T cell receptor beta chains came from one sample sequenced in a study of blood T cell repertoires in COVID-19. Sequencing used immunoSEQ multiplex PCR; TCRdb keeps in-frame clones, though not all of them. The table records around 150,000 clones, 80% to 85% of them present only once. The source material was PBMCs or T cells enriched from blood (not recorded which). The source of these receptors is a woman aged 55-70 years who had recovered from COVID-19.

The gene calls are TRBV7-2 and TRBJ1-3, with D possibly being TRBD1 (5 bases). Germline V gene lookup returns CDR1 SGHTA and CDR2 FQGNSA. The CDR3 consists of 17 residues. The V and J ends lost 4 bases and 0 bases respectively, with 16 bases between them. CDR3: CASSSTVHLGSGNTIYF. The CDR3 DNA is TGTGCCAGCAGCTCGACAGTCCATCTAGGCTCTGGAAACACCATATATTTT.

The chain links TRBV3-1 (or the pseudogene TRBV3-2) to TRBJ1-2; weak D call: TRBD1 (5 bases). CDR3 length equals 15 residues. Germline assignment: CDR1 LGHDT and CDR2 YNNKEL (reference sequence). The V gene lost 1 base and the J gene lost 2 bases, with 11 bases spanning the gap. This chain's CDR3 is CASSQVTRANYGYTF. CDR3 DNA: TGTGCCAGCAGCCAAGTCACCAGGGCGAACTATGGCTACACCTTC.

The chain carries TRBV4-1 and TRBJ1-2; 8 nucleotides agree with TRBD1. With V trimmed by 4 bases and J by 4 bases, 8 bases remained unmatched. CDR3 length: 15 amino acids. The V gene's germline CDR1 is MGHRA and CDR2 YSYEKL. DNA of the CDR3: TGCGCCAGCAGCCCAGAGGGACAGGTAGTCTATGGCTACACCTTC. Its protein product is CASSPEGQVVYGYTF.

The rearrangement uses TRBV9 and TRBJ2-2; 10 bases are a match to TRBD2. This CDR3 is built from 16 residues. V trimming: 2 bases; J trimming: 4 bases; junction bases outside the gene matches: 5. Germline CDR1 and CDR2: SGDLS and YYNGEE. CDR3 protein: CASSVSSGGFTGELFF. The DNA of the CDR3 is TGTGCCAGCAGCGTTTCTAGCGGGGGCTTCACCGGGGAGCTGTTTTTT.

The chain combines TRBV28 with TRBJ2-7; 10 bases agree with TRBD1. The germline gives CDR1 MDHEN, CDR2 SYDVKM. The CDR3 is made up of 18 amino acids. The trim removed 1 base at V and 5 bases at J, leaving 14 bases unmatched. As DNA, the CDR3 is TGTGCCAGCAGTTTATCCTATATTAAAGGACAGGGGGTCGACGAGCAGTACTTC. This codes for CASSLSYIKGQGVDEQYF.

The chain carries TRBV9 and TRBJ2-5, with TRBD2 identical over 9 bases. Germline V lookup: CDR1 SGDLS, CDR2 YYNGEE. The CDR3 contains 17 residues. After removal of 0 bases from V and 3 bases from J, the junction contained 9 bases not matched to a gene. The CDR3, as DNA: TGTGCCAGCAGCGTAGGGGGTAGCGGGAGTTCTGAAGAGACCCAGTACTTC. It yields the protein CASSVGGSGSSEETQYF.

CDR3 region: CASSPRTGNQPQHF. The CDR3 coding sequence is TGTGCCAGCAGCCCCCGGACAGGCAATCAGCCCCAGCATTTT. J is TRBJ1-5 and V is TRBV5-8; D is perhaps TRBD1 (6 bases). V was trimmed by 4 bases and J by 2 bases, leaving 10 bases between them. The CDR3 sequence is 14 residues long. Germline loops: CDR1 SGHTS, CDR2 YDEGEE. Full variable domain (missing parts from reference TRBV5-8 and TRBJ1-5): EAGVTQSPTHLIKTRGQQATLRCSPISGHTSVYWYQQALGLGLQFLLWYDEGEERNRGNFPPRFSGRQFPNYSSELNVNALELEDSALYLCASSPRTGNQPQHFGDGTRLSIL.

The chain recombines TRBV21-1 with TRBJ2-4; the table names TRBD2, a call not compared with the DNA. TRBV21-1 is a recognized pseudogene. The CDR3 runs 18 residues. The CDR3 region is CASSKARREILAKNIQYF. CDR3 DNA: TGTGCCAGCAGCAAAGCCCGTCGAGAGATTCTAGCCAAAAACATTCAGTACTTC.

This clone was observed a handful of times. V and J are TRBV2 and TRBJ2-2, with 8 bases aligning to TRBD1. In germline, CDR1 is SNHLY, CDR2 FYNNEI. Unmatched junction bases numbered 0, after V lost 6 bases and J lost 6 bases. The CDR3 is 12 amino acids. The DNA of the CDR3 is TGTGCCAGCAGGGACAGGGCCGGGGAGCTGTTTTTT. Translating it yields CASRDRAGELFF.

V and J are TRBV3-1 (or the pseudogene TRBV3-2) and TRBJ1-1; 9 bases fit TRBD1. Trimming took 4 bases from V and 2 from J; bases not matched to a gene: 11. Germline CDR1 is LGHDT and CDR2 is YNNKEL (reference sequence). This CDR3 contains 17 residues. CDR3 sequence: CASSLGPGQGPNTEAFF. Written as DNA, the CDR3 is TGTGCCAGCAGCCTCGGCCCGGGACAGGGACCAAACACTGAAGCTTTCTTT.

The chain carries TRBV28 and TRBJ1-1, with 11 bases that match TRBD1. This CDR3 has 17 amino acids. Germline CDR1 is MDHEN and CDR2 is SYDVKM. V lost 2 bases to trimming and J lost 2 bases; unmatched junction nucleotides: 7. CDR3: CASSLIRTGGLNTEAFF. The CDR3, as DNA: TGTGCCAGCAGTTTAATCCGGACAGGGGGCCTAAACACTGAAGCTTTCTTT.

The chain has TRBV2 and TRBJ1-6; D is unresolved. Trimming took 6 bases from V and 2 from J, leaving 8 bases between them. The germline CDR1 and CDR2 sequences are SNHLY and FYNNEI. The CDR3 contains 14 residues. CDR3 in DNA: TGTGCCAGCAGCGCAGGCGCCTATAATTCACCCCTCCACTTT. It translates to CASSAGAYNSPLHF. The complete variable domain, with remaining parts taken from reference TRBV2 and TRBJ1-6, reads EPEVTQTPSHQVTQMGQEVILRCVPISNHLYFYWYRQILGQKVEFLVSFYNNEISEKSEIFDDQFSVERPDGSNFTLKIRSTKLEDSAMYFCASSAGAYNSPLHFGNGTRLTVT.